This TCR beta chain is from a study of blood T cell repertoires in COVID-19. Study summary: Samples of COVID-19 (acute and convalescent) were obtained from the United States, Italy and Spain. PBMCs, B-cell-depleted T cells, or T cells provided the cDNA or gDNA that made up the material.

In the original analysis: For nucleated cells, counts were estimated from reference gene primer amplification. Using immunoSEQ multiplex PCR, the repertoire was profiled, and TCRdb retains in-frame clones only, with some absent. The V and J calls and clone size come from that table; D and trimming were worked out from the DNA. The sample has 75,000 to 90,000 clones, around 81% seen once. In germline, CDR1 is MNHEY, CDR2 SVGEGT. The V gene lost 5 bases and the J gene lost 7 bases, with 8 bases spanning the gap. The CDR3 extends over 11 amino acids. The material sequenced was peripheral blood. This chain connects TRBV6-2 or TRBV6-3 to TRBJ2-5; D might be TRBD1 (5 bases). This clonotype was sampled from a man older than 75 with active or convalescent COVID-19. This CDR3 reads CASSRQWTQYF. In DNA form, the CDR3 reads TGTGCCAGCAGTAGACAGTGGACCCAGTACTTC.